Following are 2 T cell receptor beta chains from one sample sequenced in a study of early T cells in non-severe SARS-CoV-2 infection. TCRdb reprocessed the 5' RACE reads with MiXCR, giving one entry per CDR3 protein. The data contain under 85,000 distinct CDR3 sequences, roughly 12% of them seen just once; the ten biggest clones take up approximately 2.4%. Sequenced: whole blood. These receptor sequences come from an adult who was a healthcare worker with PCR-confirmed SARS-CoV-2 infection or an uninfected control (not recorded which).

Many counts were recorded for this clonotype. The chain couples TRBV6-2 or TRBV6-3 to TRBJ2-3; a weak D match, TRBD2 (5 bases). V was pared by 2 bases and J by 0 bases, with 12 bases between. The CDR3 length is 16 residues. Germline V CDR1 and CDR2: MNHEY, SVGEGT. The CDR3 is CASSYGSRGSTDTQYF. CDR3 bases: TGTGCCAGCAGTTACGGGTCGCGCGGGAGCACAGATACGCAGTATTTT.

The chain couples TRBV7-8 to TRBJ1-2, with D unclear. The germline V gene has CDR1 SGHVS and CDR2 FQNEAQ. This CDR3 has 17 amino acids. Trimming removed 2 bases at V and 0 bases at J, with 16 bases between. CDR3 in DNA: TGTGCCAGCAGCTTAACCGACCGAGTGGTTGCTAACTATGGCTACACCTTC. It translates to CASSLTDRVVANYGYTF.